The source of this T cell receptor beta chain is a study of lymphopenia after photon versus proton radiotherapy. Study outcomes and limitations: Under photons, naive T cells and diversity fell while effector/memory populations rose. Authors raise, but do not show, better survival with proton therapy. After the lymphocyte nadir, photon-treated repertoires showed oligoclonal expansion, especially of CD8+ Temra cells.

In the case of this clone: Antigen unknown.

Some clones are missing from TCRdb's copy, which holds only in-frame ones; the method was immunoSEQ multiplex PCR. The repertoire holds around 18,000 clones, with around 83% as singletons. Sequenced here: peripheral blood, sampled from a patient treated with proton-based radiotherapy. This clonotype originated in an older man with pancreatic cancer.

The CDR3, as DNA: TGCGCCAGCAGCTTGGGACGGGTGGGTCCTACTACGAGCGAGCAGTACTTC. Translation: CASSLGRVGPTTSEQYF. The V call is TRBV5-1, the J call TRBJ2-7; D uncertain. V lost 0 bases and J lost 6, with 22 bases in between. The CDR3 spans 17 residues. The germline CDR1 and CDR2 sequences are SGHRS and YFSETQ.